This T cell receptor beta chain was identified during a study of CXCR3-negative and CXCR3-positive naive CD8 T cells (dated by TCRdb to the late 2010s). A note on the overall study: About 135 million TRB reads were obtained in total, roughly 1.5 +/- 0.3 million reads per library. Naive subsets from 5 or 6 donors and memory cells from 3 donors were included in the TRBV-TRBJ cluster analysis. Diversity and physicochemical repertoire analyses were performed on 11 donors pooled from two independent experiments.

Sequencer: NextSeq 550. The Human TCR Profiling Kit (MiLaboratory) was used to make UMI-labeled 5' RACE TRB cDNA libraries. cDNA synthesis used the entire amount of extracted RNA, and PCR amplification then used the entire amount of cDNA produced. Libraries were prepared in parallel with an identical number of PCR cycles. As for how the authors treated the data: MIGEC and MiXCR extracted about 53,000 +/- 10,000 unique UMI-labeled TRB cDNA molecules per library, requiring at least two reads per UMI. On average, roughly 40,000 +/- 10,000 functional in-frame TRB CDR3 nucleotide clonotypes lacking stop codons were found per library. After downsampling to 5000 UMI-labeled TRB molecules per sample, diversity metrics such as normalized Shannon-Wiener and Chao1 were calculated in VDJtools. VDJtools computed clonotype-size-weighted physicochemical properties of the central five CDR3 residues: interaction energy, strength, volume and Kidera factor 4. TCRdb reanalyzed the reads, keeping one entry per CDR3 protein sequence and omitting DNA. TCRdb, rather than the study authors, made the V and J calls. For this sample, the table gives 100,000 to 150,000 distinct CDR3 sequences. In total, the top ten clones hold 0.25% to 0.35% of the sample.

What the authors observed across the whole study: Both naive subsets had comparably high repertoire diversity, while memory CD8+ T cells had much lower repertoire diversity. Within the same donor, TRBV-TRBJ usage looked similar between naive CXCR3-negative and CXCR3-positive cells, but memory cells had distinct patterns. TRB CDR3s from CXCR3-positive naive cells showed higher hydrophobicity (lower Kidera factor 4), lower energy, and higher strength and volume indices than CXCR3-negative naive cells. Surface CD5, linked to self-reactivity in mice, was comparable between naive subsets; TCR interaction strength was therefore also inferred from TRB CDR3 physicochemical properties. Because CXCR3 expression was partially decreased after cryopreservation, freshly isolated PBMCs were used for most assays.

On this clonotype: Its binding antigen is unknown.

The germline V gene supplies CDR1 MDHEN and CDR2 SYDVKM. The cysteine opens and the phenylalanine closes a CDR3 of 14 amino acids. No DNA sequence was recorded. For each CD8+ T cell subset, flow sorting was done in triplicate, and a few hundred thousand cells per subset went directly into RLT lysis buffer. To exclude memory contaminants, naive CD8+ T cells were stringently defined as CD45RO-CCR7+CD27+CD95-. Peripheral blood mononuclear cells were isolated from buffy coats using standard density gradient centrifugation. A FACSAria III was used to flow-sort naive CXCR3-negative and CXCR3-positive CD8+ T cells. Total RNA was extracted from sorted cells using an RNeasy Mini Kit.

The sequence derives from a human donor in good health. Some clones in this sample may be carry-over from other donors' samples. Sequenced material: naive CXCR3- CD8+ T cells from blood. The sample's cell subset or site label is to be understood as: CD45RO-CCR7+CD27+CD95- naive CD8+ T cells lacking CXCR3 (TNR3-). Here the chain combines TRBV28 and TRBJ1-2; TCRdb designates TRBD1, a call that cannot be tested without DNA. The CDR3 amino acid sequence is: CASSLRTGNYGYTF.